The 21 T cell receptor beta chains reported below all come from one sample, sequenced in a study of T cells in women clearing cervical HPV infection. Using immunoSEQ multiplex PCR, the repertoire was profiled, and TCRdb retains in-frame clones only, with some absent. In total, the table holds about 26,000 clones. The sequencing input was blood buffy coat. The receptors were gathered from a woman aged 18 to 75 with a cervical HPV16 infection that either progressed to CIN3+ or cleared (not recorded which).

A remark on this clone: The read halts 3 residues ahead of the CDR3 end, with the missing end drawn from the germline J gene. The genes are TRBV2 and TRBJ1-2; D unresolved. The germline V and J ends were trimmed by 6 bases and 5 bases, with 10 bases remaining between them. CDR3 length: 12 residues. CDR1 and CDR2 from the germline V gene are SNHLY and FYNNEI. CDR3: CASSRGFYGYTF. CDR3 bases read: TGTGCCAGCAGCCGGGGATTTTATGGC.

Considering frequency, this clone is medium-sized. With the read ending 3 residues before the CDR3 end, the germline J gene is used to fill in that end. The V call is TRBV6-2 or TRBV6-3, the J call TRBJ2-3; TRBD2 matches at 11 bases. This CDR3 is 16 amino acids long. Germline V gene sequence: CDR1 MNHEY, CDR2 SVGEGT. Trimming took 1 base from V and 2 from J; bases not matched to a gene: 2. The CDR3 loop is CASSYLLAGVTDTQYF. The DNA read from the CDR3 is TGTGCCAGCAGTTACTTACTAGCGGGAGTCACAGATACG.

As for this clone: The observed sequence ends 3 residues before the CDR3 terminus, with the missing tail filled in from the germline J gene. This chain joins TRBV7-2 and TRBJ2-1; 8 bases are a match to TRBD1. The CDR3 consists of 15 residues. Looked up from germline, CDR1 is SGHTA and CDR2 is FQGNSA. The J segment lost 2 bases and the V segment lost 5 bases, leaving 5 bases of the junction unmatched. Incomplete CDR3 DNA: TGTGCCAGCAGCCCGGGACAGGCTACCTACAATGAG. The encoded protein is CASSPGQATYNE. The CDR3, in full, reads CASSPGQATYNEQFF.

For this clone: Sequencing ends 3 residues short of the CDR3 end; the germline J gene provides the rest. The chain uses TRBV28 and TRBJ1-2, with TRBD1 matching 7 bases. V shed 6 bases, J shed 7 bases, and the junction held 8 bases outside the gene matches. The CDR3 loop spans 13 amino acids. Germline CDR1 is MDHEN and CDR2 is SYDVKM. CDR3: CASRSQGVSGYTF. The covered CDR3 bases are TGTGCCAGCAGGAGCCAGGGGGTTTCTGGC.

On this clone itself: Read data end 3 residues before the CDR3 end; the end is taken from the germline J gene. V gene TRBV2 combines with J gene TRBJ1-1; 7 nucleotides agree with TRBD1. V was pared by 9 bases and J by 1 base, with 2 bases of the junction left unmatched. The CDR3 has 12 residues. Germline CDR1 is SNHLY and CDR2 is FYNNEI. CDR3 protein: CASQGGNTEAFF. Partial CDR3 DNA: TGTGCCAGTCAGGGGGGGAACACTGAA.

Details on this clone: The CDR3 goes on 3 residues after the read ends, and that part is filled in from the germline J gene. This rearrangement joins TRBV7-3 to TRBJ1-1, with a weak D call TRBD1 (5 bases). The CDR3 runs 14 residues. Trimming took 4 bases from V and 4 from J, leaving 13 bases between them. Looked up from germline, CDR1 is SGHTA and CDR2 is FQGTGA. CDR3 region: CASSSGSGGTEAFF. The covered CDR3 bases are TGTGCCAGCAGCTCCGGGTCGGGGGGCACTGAA.

The covered CDR3 bases are TGTGCCAGCAGCTTGGACAGGGTGTACGAG. Its translation: CASSLDRVYE. The full CDR3 protein reads CASSLDRVYEQYF. The chain is built from TRBV13 and TRBJ2-7; 8 nucleotides line up with TRBD1. The missing CDR3 end, 3 residues past where the read stops, is filled in from the germline J gene. J gave up 4 bases and V 3 bases, and 2 bases lay outside the gene matches. CDR3 size: 13 residues. Germline V CDR1 and CDR2: PRHDT, FYEKMQ (reference sequence). Drawing the rest from reference TRBV13 and TRBJ2-7, the complete variable domain is AAGVIQSPRHLIKEKRETATLKCYPIPRHDTVYWYQQGPGQDPQFLISFYEKMQSDKGSIPDRFSAQQFSDYHSELNMSSLELGDSALYFCASSLDRVYEQYFGPGTRLTVT.

Concerning this clone: The sequenced fragment ends 3 residues before the CDR3 boundary, so the rest is inferred from the germline J gene. This chain uses TRBV7-6 with TRBJ1-1; possible D gene TRBD1, 5 bases. The germline CDR1 and CDR2 sequences are SGHVS and FNYEAQ. The CDR3 covers 14 residues. V was cut by 5 bases and J by 0 bases, with 10 bases left in between. The CDR3 sequence is CASSRGAVNTEAFF. The sequenced CDR3 bases are TGTGCCAGCAGCCGAGGGGCGGTGAACACTGAA. The full variable domain, its missing parts supplied by reference TRBV7-6 and TRBJ1-1, is GAGVSQSPRYKVTKRGQDVALRCDPISGHVSLYWYRQALGQGPEFLTYFNYEAQQDKSGLPNDRFSAERPEGSISTLTIQRTEQRDSAMYRCASSRGAVNTEAFFGQGTRLTVV.

Note on this clone: The read terminates 3 residues before the CDR3 end, so the remaining end is supplied by the germline J gene. This chain joins TRBV5-1 and TRBJ2-3, with 7 bases aligning to TRBD2. Germline assignment: CDR1 SGHRS and CDR2 YFSETQ. The CDR3 is made up of 14 amino acids. J gave up 4 bases and V 8 bases, and 10 bases lay outside the gene matches. The CDR3 loop reads CASKTGTTSDTQYF. The part of the CDR3 DNA that was read is TGCGCCAGTAAGACCGGGACTACCTCAGATACG.

To note about this clone: The read falls 3 residues short of the CDR3 end, and the missing part is taken from the germline J gene. V is TRBV6-2 or TRBV6-3 and J is TRBJ1-5; D is ambiguous. Trimming shortened V by 5 bases and J by 1 base, and 9 bases separated the two germline ends. This CDR3 is 14 amino acids long. Looked up from germline, CDR1 is MNHEY and CDR2 is SVGEGT. CDR3 DNA (partial): TGTGCCAGCAGTCCCCGCGGAAGCAATCAGCCC. Amino acid sequence: CASSPRGSNQP. Given in full, the CDR3 is CASSPRGSNQPQHF.

As concerns this clone: The DNA ends 3 residues before the CDR3 does, and the rest of the CDR3 is filled in from the germline J gene. The J gene is TRBJ2-3, the V gene TRBV10-3; D remains ambiguous. Trimming took 4 bases from V and 2 from J, leaving 10 bases between them. There are 14 residues in the CDR3. The germline CDR1 and CDR2 sequences are ENHRY and SYGVKD. CDR3 amino acids: CAISGAVNTDTQYF. CDR3 bases read: TGTGCCATCAGTGGGGCAGTCAACACAGATACG.

Remarks on this clone: The read terminates 3 residues before the CDR3 end, so the remaining end is supplied by the germline J gene. The chain couples TRBV2 to TRBJ2-5; D is unresolved. The CDR3 is 11 amino acids. Trimming shortened V by 8 bases and J by 3 bases, and 7 bases separated the two germline ends. Germline V gene lookup returns CDR1 SNHLY and CDR2 FYNNEI. Incomplete CDR3 DNA: TGTGCCAGCGGGCTCGAAGAGACC. Translated: CASGLEET. The whole CDR3 protein is CASGLEETQYF.

Comments on this clone: The sequenced fragment ends 3 residues before the CDR3 boundary, so the rest is inferred from the germline J gene. This rearrangement joins TRBV7-2 to TRBJ2-2, with D tentatively TRBD1 (6 bases). There are 15 residues in the CDR3. Germline CDR1 SGHTA, CDR2 FQGNSA. The CDR3 reads CASSLQGGTNEKLFF. The DNA read from the CDR3 is TGTGCCAGCAGCCTACAGGGCGGCACTAATGAAAAG.

CDR3 DNA, as far as it was read: TGCAGCGTTCCCAGGGACAGGGTTCCTGGGACTGAA. As protein: CSVPRDRVPGTE. In full, the CDR3 is CSVPRDRVPGTEAFF. The J gene is TRBJ1-1, the V gene TRBV29-1; 9 bases are a match to TRBD1. The DNA ends 3 residues before the CDR3 does, and the rest of the CDR3 is filled in from the germline J gene. Trimming at V came to 5 bases and at J to 5 bases, leaving 12 bases not matched to a gene. The germline CDR1 and CDR2 sequences are SQVTM and ANQGSEA. The CDR3 length is 15 residues.

Note on this clone: Coverage ceases 3 residues before the CDR3 finishes, and the germline J gene fills in the end. This chain connects TRBV6-2 or TRBV6-3 to TRBJ2-3, with a weak D call TRBD2 (7 bases). Trimming removed 7 bases at V and 5 bases at J, with 19 bases between. In germline, CDR1 is MNHEY, CDR2 SVGEGT. The CDR3 runs to 15 residues. The CDR3 DNA, read in part, is TGTGCCAGCACTCCACTGGGGGGGGCTGGAGATACG. This codes for CASTPLGGAGDT. The whole CDR3 reads CASTPLGGAGDTQYF.

Comment on this clone: The read stops 3 residues short of the end of the CDR3; the missing end is completed from the germline J gene. This chain links TRBV19 with TRBJ2-1; 10 nucleotides line up with TRBD2. This CDR3 spans 16 amino acids. Germline trimming cut 2 bases from V and 7 bases from J; bases unmatched to any gene: 8. Per the germline V gene, CDR1 is LNHDA and CDR2 is SQIVND (reference sequence). The CDR3 sequence is CASSIILAGVRNEQFF. Incomplete CDR3 DNA: TGTGCCAGTAGTATAATCCTAGCGGGAGTTAGGAATGAG.

As concerns this clone: From the germline J gene comes the end of the CDR3, since the read stops 3 residues before it. The J gene is TRBJ1-2, the V gene TRBV18; tentatively, D is TRBD1 (5 bases). CDR3 length: 15 amino acids. Germline V lookup: CDR1 KGHSH, CDR2 LQKENI. The CDR3 spells CASSPGPGSPYDYTF. CDR3 DNA (partial): TGTGCCAGCTCACCGGGGCCGGGTTCCCCCTACGAC.

Concerning this clone: The read ends 3 residues shy of where the CDR3 ends; the end is completed using the germline J gene. This chain connects TRBV18 to TRBJ2-5, with D unresolved. With 0 bases removed from V and 7 bases from J, the gap between germline ends came to 15 bases. The CDR3 is made up of 15 amino acids. Germline CDR1 is KGHSH and CDR2 is LQKENI. Partial CDR3 DNA: TGTGCCAGCTCACCACCGGCCAGGCAAAAGGGGACC. This sequence encodes CASSPPARQKGT. The entire CDR3 protein reads CASSPPARQKGTQYF.

The CDR3 region is CASSLKDTEAFF. CDR3 DNA (partial): TGTGCCAGCAGCCTCAAGGACACTGAA. V gene TRBV7-2 combines with J gene TRBJ1-1; D unresolved. The CDR3 end lies 3 residues beyond the end of the read and is filled in from the germline J gene. Germline V gene sequence: CDR1 SGHTA, CDR2 FQGNSA. The CDR3 is 12 amino acids. Trimming took off 5 bases at V and 3 bases at J, with 7 bases between the two ends.

The CDR3 loop reads CASRDTGTSGRGEQYF. The CDR3 bases that were read are TGTGCCAGCAGAGATACCGGGACTAGCGGGAGGGGCGAG. The V and J genes are TRBV2 and TRBJ2-7; 16 nucleotides line up with TRBD2. Read coverage stops 3 residues before the CDR3 terminus; the germline J gene supplies the remainder. The CDR3 runs to 16 residues. V trimming: 6 bases; J trimming: 6 bases; junction bases outside the gene matches: 8. Germline CDR1 is SNHLY and CDR2 is FYNNEI.

The CDR3: CASSVTVTDTQYF. Partial CDR3 DNA: TGCGCCAGCAGCGTGACAGTCACAGATACG. V gene TRBV5-1 combines with J gene TRBJ2-3; D is perhaps TRBD1 (5 bases). The read falls 3 residues short of the CDR3 end, and the missing part is taken from the germline J gene. V lost 4 bases to trimming and J lost 2 bases, with 8 bases between them. Germline V gene data show CDR1 as SGHRS and CDR2 as YFSETQ. The CDR3 covers 13 residues. Together with reference TRBV5-1 and TRBJ2-3, the CDR3 gives the full variable domain: KAGVTQTPRYLIKTRGQQVTLSCSPISGHRSVSWYQQTPGQGLQFLFEYFSETQRNKGNFPGRFSGRQFSNSRSEMNVSTLELGDSALYLCASSVTVTDTQYFGPGTRLTVL.